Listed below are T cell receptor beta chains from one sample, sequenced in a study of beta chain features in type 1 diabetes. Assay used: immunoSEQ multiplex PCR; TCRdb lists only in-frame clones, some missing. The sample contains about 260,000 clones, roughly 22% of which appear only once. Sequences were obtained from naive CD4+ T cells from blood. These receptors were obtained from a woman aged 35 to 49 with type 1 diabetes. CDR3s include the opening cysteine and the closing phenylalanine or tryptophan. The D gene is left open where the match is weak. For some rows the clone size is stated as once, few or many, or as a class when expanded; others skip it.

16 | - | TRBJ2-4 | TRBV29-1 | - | TGCAGCGTTCTGGCGGGGTTCTCCGGGGCCAAAAACATTCAGTACTTC | CSVLAGFSGAKNIQYF
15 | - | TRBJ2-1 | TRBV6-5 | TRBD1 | TGTGCCAGCAGTGCCCGGGACAGGGGTTACAATGAGCAGTTCTTC | CASSARDRGYNEQFF
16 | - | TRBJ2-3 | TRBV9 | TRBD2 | TGTGCCAGCAGCCCAAGCGGGGGGCCCTCCACAGATACGCAGTATTTT | CASSPSGGPSTDTQYF
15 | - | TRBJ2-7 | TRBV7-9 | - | TGTGCCAGCACCAGTCCGAGGTGGGGGGACTACGAGCAGTACTTC | CASTSPRWGDYEQYF
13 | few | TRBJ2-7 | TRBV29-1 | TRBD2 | TGCAGCGGGGCGGGACTAGAAGGCTACGAGCAGTACTTC | CSGAGLEGYEQYF
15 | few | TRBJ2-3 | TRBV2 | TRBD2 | TGTGCCAGCAGTCCCATTAGCGGGGGGGAAGATACGCAGTATTTT | CASSPISGGEDTQYF
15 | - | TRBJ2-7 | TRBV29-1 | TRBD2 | TGCAGCGTCGCCTACGGACTAGCGGGAGAATACGAGCAGTACTTC | CSVAYGLAGEYEQYF
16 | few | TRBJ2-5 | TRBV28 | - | TGTGCCAGCAGTGCACCTGGGGGGGCGAAAGGGGAGACCCAGTACTTC | CASSAPGGAKGETQYF
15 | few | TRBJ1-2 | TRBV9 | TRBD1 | TGTGCCAGCAGCGTAGAAGGGACAGGACACTATGGCTACACCTTC | CASSVEGTGHYGYTF
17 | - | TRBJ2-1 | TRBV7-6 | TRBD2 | TGTGCCAGCAGCTTAGCGACTAGCCGTTTCTCCTACAATGAGCAGTTCTTC | CASSLATSRFSYNEQFF
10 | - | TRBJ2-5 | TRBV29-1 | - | TGCAGCGTTGGGGAGGAGACCCAGTACTTC | CSVGEETQYF
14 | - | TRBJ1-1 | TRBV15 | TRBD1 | TGTGCCACCAGCAGAGATCCAAGGACAGGGAATGCTTTCTTT | CATSRDPRTGNAFF
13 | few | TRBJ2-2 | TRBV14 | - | TGTGCCAGCTCGACTGCGAACACCGGGGAGCTGTTTTTT | CASSTANTGELFF
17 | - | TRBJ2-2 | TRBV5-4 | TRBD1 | TGTGCCAGTTCTGAAAGGGGGCCCTCCACGAACACCGGGGAGCTGTTTTTT | CASSERGPSTNTGELFF
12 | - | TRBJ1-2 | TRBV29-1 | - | TGCAGCGTTGACAATCAGAACTATGGCTACACCTTC | CSVDNQNYGYTF
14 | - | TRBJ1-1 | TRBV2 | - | TGTGCCAGCAGTGAAACAGGGCTGAACACTGAAGCTTTCTTT | CASSETGLNTEAFF
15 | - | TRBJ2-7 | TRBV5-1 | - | TGCGCCAGCAGTCTTGGCGGGACGGCGAACTACGAGCAGTACTTC | CASSLGGTANYEQYF
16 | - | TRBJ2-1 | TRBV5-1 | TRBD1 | TGCGCCAGCAAGGGGGACAGCCTTAGCTCCTACAATGAGCAGTTCTTC | CASKGDSLSSYNEQFF
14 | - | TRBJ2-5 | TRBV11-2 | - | TGTGCCAGCAGAGGGACCGGGACACGCCTGTCCCAGTACTTC | CASRGTGTRLSQYF
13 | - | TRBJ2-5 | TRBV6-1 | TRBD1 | TGTGCCAGCACCCGGGACAGGGGGGAGACCCAGTACTTC | CASTRDRGETQYF